This T cell receptor (beta chain) was sequenced for a study of blood T cell repertoires in COVID-19. Study-wide background: The United States, Italy and Spain supplied acute and convalescent COVID-19 samples. T cells, B-cell-depleted T cells, or PBMCs supplied cDNA or gDNA.

Followed longitudinally, the Seattle patients had been enrolled during active infection. Original handling: Estimation of nucleated cell counts relied on the amplification of reference gene primers. Clones were read by immunoSEQ multiplex PCR, and TCRdb kept only the in-frame ones, dropping some. That table gives V, J and clone size, and the DNA gave D and trimming. The data contain about 360,000 clones, approximately 86% of them singletons. This CDR3 is built from 15 residues. Trimming took 1 base from V and 6 from J, leaving 15 bases between them. Per germline, CDR1 SGHTA and CDR2 FQGNSA. This clone has a single count.

The sequenced sample consisted of peripheral blood. The chain joins TRBV7-2 to TRBJ1-2, with D unresolved. The TCR was taken from a woman aged 60-75 years with COVID-19, enrolled during active disease. This chain's CDR3 is CASSLVWGGEDGYTF. The CDR3 nucleotides read TGTGCCAGCAGCTTAGTGTGGGGAGGAGAGGATGGCTACACCTTC.